The next 24 T cell receptor beta chains were all read from a single sample in a study of cytotoxic CD8 clonotypes in ibrutinib-treated CLL. The table came from immunoSEQ multiplex PCR; TCRdb's copy has only in-frame clones and leaves some out. The table shows about 200,000 clones, with roughly three quarters occurring only once. Sequencing was performed on PBMCs, taken after 12 months of ibrutinib treatment. All receptors derive from a human donor with chronic lymphocytic leukemia.

The CDR3 here is CASSIRLAGGSDTQYF. The CDR3 DNA sequence: TGTGCCAGCAGCATCAGACTAGCGGGAGGATCAGATACGCAGTATTTT. The V call is TRBV7-9, the J call TRBJ2-3; TRBD2 aligns across 13 bases. Germline V gene sequence: CDR1 SEHNR, CDR2 FQNEAQ (reference sequence). This CDR3 has 16 residues. The ends lost 5 bases at V and 4 bases at J; junction bases unmatched: 6.

This chain links TRBV25-1 with TRBJ2-3; no definite D call. The CDR3 extends over 13 amino acids. Trimming removed 7 bases at V and 2 bases at J, with 10 bases between. In germline, CDR1 is MGHDK, CDR2 SYGVNS. Here the CDR3 DNA reads TGTGCCAGCACGAGGAAATACACAGATACGCAGTATTTT. It encodes CASTRKYTDTQYF. Variable domain in full (rest from reference TRBV25-1 and TRBJ2-3): EADIYQTPRYLVIGTGKKITLECSQTMGHDKMYWYQQDPGMELHLIHYSYGVNSTEKGDLSSESTVSRIRTEHFPLTLESARPSHTSQYLCASTRKYTDTQYFGPGTRLTVL.

This clone occurred a few times. DNA for the CDR3: TGTGCCAGCAGTCGGACCGGGACACAGACCTACGAGCAGTACTTC. It yields the protein CASSRTGTQTYEQYF. The rearrangement joins TRBV27 to TRBJ2-7; tentatively, D is TRBD1 (6 bases). Trimming stripped 5 bases from V and 2 bases from J, with 16 bases between. CDR1 is MNHEY, CDR2 SMNVEV, per germline (reference sequence). The CDR3 totals 15 residues.

The gene calls are TRBV19 and TRBJ2-7, with 9 nucleotides matching TRBD1. The J segment lost 2 bases and the V segment lost 5 bases, leaving 7 bases of the junction unmatched. This CDR3 contains 15 residues. CDR1 LNHDA and CDR2 SQIVND come from the germline V gene (reference sequence). The DNA for the CDR3 is TGTGCCAGTAGTCCCGACTACAGGGGGCCCTACGAGCAGTACTTC. Translation gives CASSPDYRGPYEQYF. Full variable domain (remainder filled in from reference TRBV19 and TRBJ2-7): DGGITQSPKYLFRKEGQNVTLSCEQNLNHDAMYWYRQDPGQGLRLIYYSQIVNDFQKGDIAEGYSVSREKKESFPLTVTSAQKNPTAFYLCASSPDYRGPYEQYFGPGTRLTVT.

The chain joins TRBV9 to TRBJ2-3; 7 bases map to TRBD1. The CDR3 is made up of 12 amino acids. CDR1 SGDLS and CDR2 YYNGEE come from the germline V gene. V lost 4 bases and J lost 9; bases outside the gene matches: 5. CDR3 protein: CASSYTGDTQYF. DNA of the CDR3: TGTGCCAGCAGCTATACAGGGGACACGCAGTATTTT.

This clone was observed a single time. This sequence joins TRBV7-9 and TRBJ1-1; no clear D gene. CDR3 length: 15 amino acids. Between the trimmed V and J ends, which lost 8 bases and 0 bases, there was a span of 16 bases. Germline CDR1 is SEHNR and CDR2 is FQNEAQ (reference sequence). CDR3 nucleotides: TGTGCCAGCCCTAGAACGGAAGGGTTGAACACTGAAGCTTTCTTT. Its protein is CASPRTEGLNTEAFF.

The chain is built from TRBV6-5 and TRBJ2-1, with TRBD2 identical over 7 bases. Germline CDR1 and CDR2: MNHEY and SVGAGI. V was pared by 3 bases and J by 3 bases, with 2 bases of the junction left unmatched. The CDR3 runs 14 residues. CDR3 region: CASSYQRGYNEQFF. In DNA form, the CDR3 reads TGTGCCAGCAGTTATCAGCGGGGCTACAATGAGCAGTTCTTC.

V usage is TRBV11-2 and J usage is TRBJ1-1, with D perhaps TRBD1 (5 bases). Germline-derived CDR1 and CDR2 are SGHAT and FQNNGV. V was clipped by 3 bases and J by 5 bases, with 19 bases between them. This CDR3 comprises 16 residues. DNA for the CDR3: TGTGCCAGCAGCTTTGGCGGGGCGCCCCGAAAGACTGAAGCTTTCTTT. Its protein product is CASSFGGAPRKTEAFF. Filled out from reference TRBV11-2 and TRBJ1-1, the complete variable domain reads EAGVAQSPRYKIIEKRQSVAFWCNPISGHATLYWYQQILGQGPKLLIQFQNNGVVDDSQLPKDRFSAERLKGVDSTLKIQPAKLEDSAVYLCASSFGGAPRKTEAFFGQGTRLTVV.

This clone was picked up one time. This chain joins TRBV7-9 and TRBJ2-3; TRBD2 aligns across 9 bases. V gave up 5 bases and J gave up 7 bases; unmatched junction bases: 19. In germline, CDR1 is SEHNR, CDR2 FQNEAQ (reference sequence). The CDR3 is 18 amino acids. The chain's CDR3 is CASSPWRVAGATPNTQYF. In nucleotides, the CDR3 is TGTGCCAGCAGCCCCTGGCGGGTAGCGGGGGCGACTCCGAATACGCAGTATTTT.

In its sample, this clone was seen once. Here the CDR3 DNA reads TGTGCCAGTAGTACCCAACGCTCTGGAAACACCATATATTTT. Amino acids: CASSTQRSGNTIYF. The V and J genes are TRBV19 and TRBJ1-3; D remains unclear. CDR1 LNHDA and CDR2 SQIVND come from the germline V gene (reference sequence). This CDR3 comprises 14 residues. V was pared by 4 bases and J by 0 bases, with 7 bases between.

The chain joins TRBV29-1 to TRBJ1-1; D is uncertain. There are 11 residues in the CDR3. Germline CDR1 and CDR2: SQVTM and ANQGSEA. V lost 4 bases and J lost 1, with 4 bases in between. CDR3 DNA: TGCAGCGTTGGGTGGAACACTGAAGCTTTCTTT. Protein product: CSVGWNTEAFF.

This chain uses TRBV6-6 with TRBJ2-3; no firm D call. Trimming took off 1 base at V and 5 bases at J, with 4 bases between the two ends. This CDR3 is built from 12 residues. CDR1 MNHNY and CDR2 SVGAGI come from the germline V gene (reference sequence). The CDR3 protein is CASSYLEDTQYF. For the CDR3, the DNA is TGTGCCAGCAGTTACTTAGAAGATACGCAGTATTTT.

The chain links TRBV27 to TRBJ2-2; tentative D call: TRBD2 (7 bases). With 2 bases removed from V and 5 bases from J, the gap between germline ends came to 18 bases. This CDR3 has 17 residues. Germline V gene sequence: CDR1 MNHEY, CDR2 SMNVEV (reference sequence). CDR3 sequence reads: CASSLRGGGLVTGELFF. The CDR3 coding sequence is TGTGCCAGCAGTTTAAGGGGCGGGGGCCTAGTGACCGGGGAGCTGTTTTTT.

The chain carries TRBV7-3 and TRBJ2-7; 7 bases map to TRBD1. Germline assignment: CDR1 SGHTA and CDR2 FQGTGA. The CDR3 is 16 amino acids. V lost 5 bases to trimming and J lost 3 bases; unmatched junction nucleotides: 13. CDR3 coding DNA: TGTGCCAGCAGCATGGGGCCGGTTTCAGGGGGCTACGAGCAGTACTTC. It yields the protein CASSMGPVSGGYEQYF.

The chain employs TRBV5-8 and TRBJ1-3; tentative D call: TRBD1 (6 bases). The germline V and J ends were trimmed by 4 bases and 7 bases, with 24 bases remaining between them. The CDR3 runs to 17 residues. Germline V lookup: CDR1 SGHTS, CDR2 YDEGEE. In DNA, the CDR3 is TGTGCCAGCAGCCCTCATCCCCCTACTGTAGACAGGAACACCATATATTTT. Translating it yields CASSPHPPTVDRNTIYF.

This rearrangement joins TRBV5-1 to TRBJ2-1, with TRBD1 identical over 8 bases. Germline V CDR1 and CDR2: SGHRS, YFSETQ. The CDR3 contains 14 residues. After removal of 4 bases from V and 8 bases from J, the junction contained 8 bases not matched to a gene. CDR3 sequence reads: CASSLDRASDEQFF. The CDR3 nucleotides read TGCGCCAGCAGCCTGGACAGGGCCAGCGATGAGCAGTTCTTC.

V usage is TRBV5-1 and J usage is TRBJ1-2; D gene ambiguous. This CDR3 spans 17 amino acids. V was clipped by 0 bases and J by 5 bases, with 20 bases between them. The germline gives CDR1 SGHRS, CDR2 YFSETQ. Here the CDR3 DNA reads TGCGCCAGCAGCTTGGAGGGTGCCCCGAATTCCCAATATGGCTACACCTTC. It translates to CASSLEGAPNSQYGYTF.

The chain links TRBV5-4 to TRBJ2-7; 8 nucleotides line up with TRBD1. With V trimmed by 4 bases and J by 2 bases, 8 bases remained unmatched. The CDR3 consists of 15 residues. Germline CDR1 is SGHNT and CDR2 is YYREEE (reference sequence). This CDR3 reads CASSPGQGITYEQYF. The CDR3 DNA follows: TGTGCCAGCAGCCCCGGACAGGGAATTACCTACGAGCAGTACTTC.

The chain has TRBV2 and TRBJ2-1, with 11 bases aligning to TRBD2. This CDR3 is 15 amino acids long. The ends lost 8 bases at V and 12 bases at J; junction bases unmatched: 15. Per germline, CDR1 SNHLY and CDR2 FYNNEI. As DNA, the CDR3 is TGTGCCAGCCTCGCGGGGACTAGCGGCTTTCGGTGGCAGTTCTTC. Translated, it gives CASLAGTSGFRWQFF.

The chain has TRBV14 and TRBJ2-6; 9 bases line up with TRBD1. Per germline, CDR1 SGHDN and CDR2 FVKESK. This CDR3 region has 18 residues. V was pared by 4 bases and J by 2 bases, with 9 bases of the junction left unmatched. The CDR3: CASSPRDRVFAGANVLTF. As DNA, the CDR3 is TGTGCCAGCAGCCCCCGGGACAGGGTGTTCGCTGGGGCCAACGTCCTGACTTTC.

The V and J genes are TRBV23-1 and TRBJ1-1, with unresolved D. TRBV23-1 is an ORF, and what it does is uncertain. The CDR3 runs to 16 residues. Trimming took off 6 bases at V and 1 base at J, with 18 bases between the two ends. This CDR3 reads CASRPRQKEPNTEAFF. The CDR3 DNA sequence: TGCGCCAGCAGACCTCGACAAAAGGAGCCGAACACTGAAGCTTTCTTT.

The gene calls are TRBV5-4 and TRBJ2-4, with unresolved D. Germline V gene data show CDR1 as SGHNT and CDR2 as YYREEE (reference sequence). V lost 3 bases to trimming and J lost 3 bases, with 19 bases between them. The CDR3 consists of 17 residues. The CDR3 sequence: CASSWGQVSPLKNIQYF. CDR3 in DNA: TGTGCCAGCAGCTGGGGTCAAGTTTCGCCGCTCAAAAACATTCAGTACTTC.

This clone was seen only once. V usage is TRBV5-1 and J usage is TRBJ1-2; D is ambiguous. The CDR3 extends over 13 amino acids. V was trimmed by 5 bases and J by 4 bases, leaving 12 bases between them. Germline V gives CDR1 SGHRS, CDR2 YFSETQ. CDR3 sequence (DNA): TGCGCCAGCAGGGAGGGCAACGGCTATGGCTACACCTTC. This gives the protein CASREGNGYGYTF.

V and J are TRBV9 and TRBJ2-7; 7 nucleotides match TRBD2. V dropped 0 bases and J dropped 4; count of bases not matched to a gene: 7. The CDR3 extends over 15 amino acids. Germline V gene sequence: CDR1 SGDLS, CDR2 YYNGEE. The CDR3 sequence: CASSVAVGGPYEQYF. The CDR3, as DNA: TGTGCCAGCAGCGTAGCTGTGGGAGGGCCGTACGAGCAGTACTTC.